This T cell receptor (beta chain) was captured by sequencing in a study of blood T cell repertoires in COVID-19. TCRdb's copy holds only in-frame clones and misses some; the assay was immunoSEQ multiplex PCR. In the table there are around 200,000 clones, 90% of which are singletons. Cohort assignment relied on participant-reported clinical history. V lost 5 bases to trimming and J lost 7 bases; unmatched junction nucleotides: 13. This CDR3 contains 15 residues. Germline V gene sequence: CDR1 MDHEN, CDR2 SYDVKM. The table lists this clone with a few counts. The TCR originated in a man aged 25 to 40 who had recovered from COVID-19. The chain carries TRBV28 and TRBJ2-7; 8 positions agree with TRBD1. The sequencing input was PBMCs or T cells enriched from blood (not recorded which). In DNA, the CDR3 is TGTGCCAGCAGTATATACAGGGGGGCTGGCTATGAGCAGTACTTC. Amino acid sequence: CASSIYRGAGYEQYF.